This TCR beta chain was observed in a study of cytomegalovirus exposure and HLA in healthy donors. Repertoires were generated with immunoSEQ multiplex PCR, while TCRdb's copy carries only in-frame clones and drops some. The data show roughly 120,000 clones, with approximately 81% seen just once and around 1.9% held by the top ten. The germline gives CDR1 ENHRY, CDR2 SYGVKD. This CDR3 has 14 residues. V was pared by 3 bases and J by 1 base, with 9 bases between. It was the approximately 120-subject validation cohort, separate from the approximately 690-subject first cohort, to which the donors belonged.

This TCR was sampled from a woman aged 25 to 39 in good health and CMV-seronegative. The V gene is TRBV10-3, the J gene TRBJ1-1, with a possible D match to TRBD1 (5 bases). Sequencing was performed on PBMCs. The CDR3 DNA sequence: TGTGCCATCAGTGATGGGGGGGGGAACACTGAAGCTTTCTTT. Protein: CAISDGGGNTEAFF.